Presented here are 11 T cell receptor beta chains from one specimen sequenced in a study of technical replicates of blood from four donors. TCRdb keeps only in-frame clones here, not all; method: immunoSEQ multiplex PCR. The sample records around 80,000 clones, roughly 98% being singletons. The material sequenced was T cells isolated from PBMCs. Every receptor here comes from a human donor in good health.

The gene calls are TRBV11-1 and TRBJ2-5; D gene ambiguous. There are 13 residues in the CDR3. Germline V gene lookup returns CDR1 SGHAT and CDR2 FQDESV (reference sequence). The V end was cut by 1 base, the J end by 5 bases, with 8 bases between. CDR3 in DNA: TGTGCCAGCAGCTTAGGCGGCCCGGAGACCCAGTACTTC. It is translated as CASSLGGPETQYF.

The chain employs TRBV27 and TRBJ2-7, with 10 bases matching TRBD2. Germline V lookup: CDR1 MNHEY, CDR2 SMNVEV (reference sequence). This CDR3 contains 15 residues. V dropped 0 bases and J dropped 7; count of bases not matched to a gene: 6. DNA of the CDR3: TGTGCCAGCAGTTTATCGACTAGCGGGTATGTAGAGCAGTACTTC. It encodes CASSLSTSGYVEQYF.

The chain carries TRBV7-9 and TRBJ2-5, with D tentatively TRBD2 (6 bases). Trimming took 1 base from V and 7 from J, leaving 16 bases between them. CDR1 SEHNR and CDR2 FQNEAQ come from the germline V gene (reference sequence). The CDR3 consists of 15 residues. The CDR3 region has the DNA TGTGCCAGCAGCTTAGGTGTGGGGGGTCAAAGGACCCAGTACTTC. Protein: CASSLGVGGQRTQYF.

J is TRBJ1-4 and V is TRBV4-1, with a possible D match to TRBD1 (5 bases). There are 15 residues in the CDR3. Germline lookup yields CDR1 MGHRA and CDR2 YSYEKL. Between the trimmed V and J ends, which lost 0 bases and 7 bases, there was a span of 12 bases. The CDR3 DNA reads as TGCGCCAGCAGCCAAGAAGGGGCTTATGGTGAAAAACTGTTTTTT. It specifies CASSQEGAYGEKLFF.

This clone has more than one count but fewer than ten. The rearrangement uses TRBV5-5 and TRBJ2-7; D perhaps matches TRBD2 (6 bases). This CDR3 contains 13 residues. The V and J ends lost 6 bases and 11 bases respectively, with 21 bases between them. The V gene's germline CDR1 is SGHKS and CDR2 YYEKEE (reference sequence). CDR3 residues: CASTSRTGREKYF. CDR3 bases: TGTGCCAGCACCTCCCGGACCGGACGGGAGAAGTACTTC.

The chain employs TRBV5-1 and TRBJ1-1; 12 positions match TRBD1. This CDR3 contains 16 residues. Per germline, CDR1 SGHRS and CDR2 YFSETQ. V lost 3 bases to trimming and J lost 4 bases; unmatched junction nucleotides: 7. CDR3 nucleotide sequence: TGCGCCAGCAGCTATGGGACAGGGGGCGGGAGCACTGAAGCTTTCTTT. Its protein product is CASSYGTGGGSTEAFF.

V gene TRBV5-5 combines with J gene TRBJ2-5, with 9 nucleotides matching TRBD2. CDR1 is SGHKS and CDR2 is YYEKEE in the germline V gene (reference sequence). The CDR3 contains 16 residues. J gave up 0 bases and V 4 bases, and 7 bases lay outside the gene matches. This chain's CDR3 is CASSPRLAEYQETQYF. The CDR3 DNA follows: TGTGCCAGCAGCCCCCGACTAGCGGAGTACCAAGAGACCCAGTACTTC. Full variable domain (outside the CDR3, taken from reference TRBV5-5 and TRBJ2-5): DAGVTQSPTHLIKTRGQQVTLRCSPISGHKSVSWYQQVLGQGPQFIFQYYEKEERGRGNFPDRFSARQFPNYSSELNVNALLLGDSALYLCASSPRLAEYQETQYFGPGTRLLVL.

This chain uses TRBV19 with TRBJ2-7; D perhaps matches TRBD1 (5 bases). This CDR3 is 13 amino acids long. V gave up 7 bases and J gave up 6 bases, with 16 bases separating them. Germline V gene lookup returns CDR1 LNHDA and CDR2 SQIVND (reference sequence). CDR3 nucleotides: TGTGCCAGTAAGGTAACAGGCCCGGGCGAGCAGTACTTC. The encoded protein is CASKVTGPGEQYF.

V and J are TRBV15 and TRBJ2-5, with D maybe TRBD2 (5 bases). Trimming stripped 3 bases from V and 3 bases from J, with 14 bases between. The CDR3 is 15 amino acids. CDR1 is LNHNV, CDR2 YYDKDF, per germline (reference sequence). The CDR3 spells CATSREGWREETQYF. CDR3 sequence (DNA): TGTGCCACCAGCAGGGAAGGATGGCGGGAAGAGACCCAGTACTTC.

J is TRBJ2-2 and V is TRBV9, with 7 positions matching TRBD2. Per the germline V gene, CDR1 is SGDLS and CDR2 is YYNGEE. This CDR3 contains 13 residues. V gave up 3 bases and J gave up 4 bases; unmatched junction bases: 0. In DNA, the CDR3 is TGTGCCAGCAGCGGCGGGGGCACCGGGGAGCTGTTTTTT. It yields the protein CASSGGGTGELFF.

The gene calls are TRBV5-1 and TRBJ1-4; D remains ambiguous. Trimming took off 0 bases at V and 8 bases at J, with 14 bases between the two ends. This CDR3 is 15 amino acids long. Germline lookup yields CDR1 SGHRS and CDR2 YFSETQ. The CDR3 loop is CASSLESTAGEKLFF. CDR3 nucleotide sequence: TGCGCCAGCAGCTTGGAGTCAACGGCGGGGGAAAAACTGTTTTTT.